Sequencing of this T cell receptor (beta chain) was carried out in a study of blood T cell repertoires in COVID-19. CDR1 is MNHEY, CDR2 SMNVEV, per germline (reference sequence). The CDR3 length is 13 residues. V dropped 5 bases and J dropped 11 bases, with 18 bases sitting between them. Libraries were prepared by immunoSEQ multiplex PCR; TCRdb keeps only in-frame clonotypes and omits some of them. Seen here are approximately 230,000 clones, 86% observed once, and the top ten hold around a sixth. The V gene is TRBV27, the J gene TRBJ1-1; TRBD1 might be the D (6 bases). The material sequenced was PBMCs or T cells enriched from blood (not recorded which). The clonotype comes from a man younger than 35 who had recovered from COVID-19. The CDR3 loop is CASSPTGSVGAFF. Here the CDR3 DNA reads TGTGCCAGCAGTCCAACAGGGTCGGTTGGGGCTTTCTTT.